This is a list of T cell receptor beta chains from one sample in a study of shared clonotypes between healthy human individuals. The data were produced by immunoSEQ multiplex PCR, yet TCRdb's version contains in-frame clones alone and is incomplete. The sample holds 2 million to 2.5 million clones, more than 85% seen once. Sequencing input: naive CD4+ T cells from PBMCs. The receptors were gathered from a man between 18 and 35 years old in good health. Some clones in this sample may be carry-over from other donors' samples. The CDR3 runs from the conserved cysteine through the conserved F or W. D genes are given only for firm matches. Not all rows give a size; the values are once, few, many and, for expanded clones, a class.

CDR3: CASSFRTGNYEQYF; DNA: TGTGCCAGCAGTTTCCGGACAGGGAACTACGAGCAGTACTTC; D: TRBD1; V: TRBV28; size: NA; J: TRBJ2-7
CDR3: CASRSTYLAPGNQPQHF; DNA: TGTGCCAGCCGCTCAACATACCTGGCCCCGGGGAATCAGCCCCAGCATTTT; D: NA; V: TRBV2; size: NA; J: TRBJ1-5
CDR3: CASSAKLLAGGYEQFF; DNA: TGTGCCAGCAGCGCCAAGTTACTAGCGGGAGGCTATGAGCAGTTCTTC; D: TRBD2; V: TRBV9; size: NA; J: TRBJ2-1
CDR3: CASSEQGSGSYEQYF; DNA: TGTGCCAGCAGTGAACAGGGTAGCGGGAGTTACGAGCAGTACTTC; D: TRBD2; V: TRBV6-4; size: NA; J: TRBJ2-7
CDR3: CASSLDRLAGNTEAFF; DNA: TGTGCCAGCAGCTTGGACCGGCTTGCGGGGAACACTGAAGCTTTCTTT; D: NA; V: TRBV5-4; size: once; J: TRBJ1-1
CDR3: CASSLQVYVREYGYTF; DNA: TGTGCCAGCAGTTTACAAGTCTATGTCAGGGAGTATGGCTACACCTTC; D: NA; V: TRBV6-6; size: once; J: TRBJ1-2
CDR3: CASSYSSATNEKLFF; DNA: TGTGCCAGCAGTTACTCGTCGGCAACTAATGAAAAACTGTTTTTT; D: NA; V: TRBV6-5; size: NA; J: TRBJ1-4
CDR3: CASSGTGTVTF; DNA: TGCGCCAGCAGCGGAACCGGGACGGTCACCTTC; D: NA; V: TRBV5-1; size: NA; J: TRBJ1-2
CDR3: CASTPGPGTGNTGELFF; DNA: TGCGCCAGCACCCCGGGTCCCGGGACAGGGAACACCGGGGAGCTGTTTTTT; D: TRBD1; V: TRBV5-1; size: NA; J: TRBJ2-2
CDR3: CASSPGQGSGEQYF; DNA: TGTGCCAGCAGCCCCGGACAGGGATCGGGCGAGCAGTACTTC; D: TRBD1; V: TRBV7-2; size: NA; J: TRBJ2-7
CDR3: CASSPNMADYEQYF; DNA: TGTGCCAGCTCACCAAATATGGCGGACTACGAGCAGTACTTC; D: NA; V: TRBV18; size: NA; J: TRBJ2-7
CDR3: CASSTPGQGAQGGELFF; DNA: TGTGCCAGCAGCACCCCCGGACAGGGGGCGCAAGGCGGGGAGCTGTTTTTT; D: TRBD1; V: TRBV9; size: NA; J: TRBJ2-2
CDR3: CASSLSPPVSAGTQETQYF; DNA: TGTGCCAGCAGTTTATCCCCGCCGGTTTCAGCGGGGACACAAGAGACCCAGTACTTC; D: NA; V: TRBV27; size: NA; J: TRBJ2-5
CDR3: CASSPSGRYEQYF; DNA: TGTGCCAGCAGCCCTAGCGGGAGATACGAGCAGTACTTC; D: TRBD2; V: TRBV7-9; size: NA; J: TRBJ2-7
CDR3: CASSSSTTRGETQYF; DNA: TGCGCCAGCAGCTCCTCCACAACGAGGGGGGAGACCCAGTACTTC; D: NA; V: TRBV5-1; size: NA; J: TRBJ2-5
CDR3: CASSPPLAGGSNEQFF; DNA: TGCGCCAGCAGCCCCCCCTTAGCGGGAGGGAGCAATGAGCAGTTCTTC; D: TRBD2; V: TRBV4-1; size: once; J: TRBJ2-1
CDR3: CASTWTPWRVSNQPQHF; DNA: TGTGCCAGTACTTGGACCCCCTGGAGGGTTAGCAATCAGCCCCAGCATTTT; D: NA; V: TRBV19; size: NA; J: TRBJ1-5
CDR3: CASSPTGTGPYEQYF; DNA: TGCGCCAGCAGCCCAACCGGGACAGGCCCCTACGAGCAGTACTTC; D: TRBD1; V: TRBV5-1; size: NA; J: TRBJ2-7